This T cell receptor beta chain is drawn from a study of naive and memory T cell subsets. Regarding the study as a whole: The power law exponent of TCR abundance differed between naive and memory cells.

Two oligonucleotides, mixed equimolar, formed the beta constant-region primer covering TRBC1 and TRBC2. Ligated cDNA was amplified by four rounds of PCR with nested alpha and beta constant-region primers and SP2. TCRdb reanalysed the UMI-ligation and nested PCR reads using MiXCR and keeps one entry per CDR3 protein. The sample has 130,000 or so distinct CDR3 sequences, roughly 32% seen once; the top ten hold about 0.85%. This clonotype appeared a few times. The target antigen is unknown. CMV status came from CD4+ IFNgamma after overnight CMV lysate stimulation. Four subsets defined by CD45RA and CD27 were sorted after CD3, CD4, CD8 and live/dead staining. The CDR3 is 12 residues long. Per germline, CDR1 SQVTM and CDR2 ANQGSEA. Trimming took off 1 base at V and 14 bases at J, with 15 bases between the two ends.

The rearrangement uses TRBV29-1 and TRBJ2-1; D might be TRBD1 or TRBD2, each matching 6 bases. The sequencing sample was made of central memory CD4+ T cells from blood. The TCR originated in a human donor in good health. CDR3 bases: TGCAGCGTTGAAGTTTCTGGGGGGCCCAAGTTCTTC. Its translation: CSVEVSGGPKFF.